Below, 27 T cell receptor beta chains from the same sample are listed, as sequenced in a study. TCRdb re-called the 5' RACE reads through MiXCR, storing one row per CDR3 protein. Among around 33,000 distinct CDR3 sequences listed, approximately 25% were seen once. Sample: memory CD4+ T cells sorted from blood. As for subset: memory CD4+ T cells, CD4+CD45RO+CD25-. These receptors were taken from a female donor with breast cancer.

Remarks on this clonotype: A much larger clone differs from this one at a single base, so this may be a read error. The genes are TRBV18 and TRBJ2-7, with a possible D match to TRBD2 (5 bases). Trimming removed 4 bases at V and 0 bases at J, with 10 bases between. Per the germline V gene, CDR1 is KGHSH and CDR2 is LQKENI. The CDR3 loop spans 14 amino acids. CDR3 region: CASSLEGSSYEQYF. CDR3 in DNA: TGTGCCAGCTCACTCGAGGGTAGCTCCTACGAGCAGTACTTC.

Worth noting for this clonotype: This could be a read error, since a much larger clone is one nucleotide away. In DNA, the CDR3 is TGTGCCAGCAGCCCCGACTACCCCGCCTGCAATGAGCAGTTCTTC. Protein: CASSPDYPACNEQFF. The chain carries TRBV6-5 and TRBJ2-1, with D possibly matching TRBD2 (5 bases). The V gene's germline CDR1 is MNHEY and CDR2 SVGAGI. The CDR3 is 15 residues long. The V end lost 6 bases, the J end lost 6 bases, and 18 bases lay between the germline ends.

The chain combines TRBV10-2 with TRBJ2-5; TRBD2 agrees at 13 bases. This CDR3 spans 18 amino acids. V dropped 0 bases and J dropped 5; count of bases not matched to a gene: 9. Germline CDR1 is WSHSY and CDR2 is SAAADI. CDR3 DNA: TGCGCCAGCAGTGAGTCATCCCTGACTAGCGGGAGGCAGGAGACCCAGTACTTC. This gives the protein CASSESSLTSGRQETQYF.

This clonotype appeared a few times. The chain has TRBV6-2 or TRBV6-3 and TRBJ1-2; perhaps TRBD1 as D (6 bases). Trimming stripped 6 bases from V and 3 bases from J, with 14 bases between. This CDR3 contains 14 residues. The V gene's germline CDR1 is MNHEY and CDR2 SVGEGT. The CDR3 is CASSRGQTDYGYTF. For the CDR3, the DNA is TGTGCCAGCAGCCGCGGACAGACAGACTATGGCTACACCTTC.

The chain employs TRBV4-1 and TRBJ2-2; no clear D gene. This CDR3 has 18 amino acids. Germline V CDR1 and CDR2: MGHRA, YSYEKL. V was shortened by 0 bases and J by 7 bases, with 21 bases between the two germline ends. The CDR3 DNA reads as TGCGCCAGCAGCCAAGATCTTCGGTCCGGGCTCGTCATCGGGGAGCTGTTTTTT. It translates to CASSQDLRSGLVIGELFF.

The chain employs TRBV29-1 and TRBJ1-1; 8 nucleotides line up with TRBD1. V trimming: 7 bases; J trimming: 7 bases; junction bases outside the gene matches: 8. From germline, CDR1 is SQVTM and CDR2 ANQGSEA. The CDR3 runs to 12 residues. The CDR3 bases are TGCAGCGGTACAGGGGGAGACGGTGAAGCTTTCTTT. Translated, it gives CSGTGGDGEAFF.

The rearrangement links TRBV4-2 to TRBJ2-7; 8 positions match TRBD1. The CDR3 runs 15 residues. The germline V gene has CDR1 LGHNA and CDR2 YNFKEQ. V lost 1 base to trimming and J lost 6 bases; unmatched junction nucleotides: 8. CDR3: CASSQVQGAKSEQYF. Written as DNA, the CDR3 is TGTGCCAGCAGCCAAGTGCAGGGGGCTAAATCCGAGCAGTACTTC.

The CDR3 loop is CASSATSTSGVNRELFF. CDR3 DNA sequence: TGTGCCAGCAGCGCAACCTCAACTAGCGGAGTGAACCGGGAGCTGTTTTTT. J is TRBJ2-2 and V is TRBV9; 8 bases agree with TRBD2. The CDR3 has 17 residues. Germline trimming cut 3 bases from V and 9 bases from J; bases unmatched to any gene: 16. Germline assignment: CDR1 SGDLS and CDR2 YYNGEE.

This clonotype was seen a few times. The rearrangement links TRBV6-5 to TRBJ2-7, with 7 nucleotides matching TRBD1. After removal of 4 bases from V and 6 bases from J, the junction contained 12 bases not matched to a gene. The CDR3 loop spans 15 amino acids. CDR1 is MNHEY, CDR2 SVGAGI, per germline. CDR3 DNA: TGTGCCAGCAGTTCAGGGGGTATCACAAATGGCGAGCAGTACTTC. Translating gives CASSSGGITNGEQYF.

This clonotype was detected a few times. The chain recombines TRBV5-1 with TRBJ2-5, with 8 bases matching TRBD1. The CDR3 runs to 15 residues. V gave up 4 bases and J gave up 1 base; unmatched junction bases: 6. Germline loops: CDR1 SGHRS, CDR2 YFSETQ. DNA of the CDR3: TGCGCCAGCAGCACAGACAGGGGAGGCCAAGAGACCCAGTACTTC. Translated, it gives CASSTDRGGQETQYF. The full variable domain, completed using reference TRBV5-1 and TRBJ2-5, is KAGVTQTPRYLIKTRGQQVTLSCSPISGHRSVSWYQQTPGQGLQFLFEYFSETQRNKGNFPGRFSGRQFSNSRSEMNVSTLELGDSALYLCASSTDRGGQETQYFGPGTRLLVL.

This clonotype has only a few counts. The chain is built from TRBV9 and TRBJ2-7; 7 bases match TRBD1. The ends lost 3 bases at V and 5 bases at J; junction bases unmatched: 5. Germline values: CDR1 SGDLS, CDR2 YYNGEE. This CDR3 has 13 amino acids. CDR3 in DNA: TGTGCCAGCAGCGCACAGGGGAACCACGAGCAGTACTTC. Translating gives CASSAQGNHEQYF.

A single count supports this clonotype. The CDR3 loop is CASRQGALLEAFF. The DNA for the CDR3 is TGTGCCAGCAGACAGGGGGCGCTTCTCGAAGCTTTCTTT. The chain is built from TRBV12-3 or TRBV12-4 and TRBJ1-1, with TRBD1 matching 9 bases. The ends lost 6 bases at V and 8 bases at J; junction bases unmatched: 7. The CDR3 extends over 13 amino acids.

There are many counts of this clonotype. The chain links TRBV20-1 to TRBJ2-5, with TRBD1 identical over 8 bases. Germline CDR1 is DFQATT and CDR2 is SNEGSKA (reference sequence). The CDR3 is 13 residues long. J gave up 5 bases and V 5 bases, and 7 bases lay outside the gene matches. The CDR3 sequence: CSAQPTGGETQYF. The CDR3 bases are TGCAGTGCTCAACCCACAGGGGGGGAGACCCAGTACTTC.

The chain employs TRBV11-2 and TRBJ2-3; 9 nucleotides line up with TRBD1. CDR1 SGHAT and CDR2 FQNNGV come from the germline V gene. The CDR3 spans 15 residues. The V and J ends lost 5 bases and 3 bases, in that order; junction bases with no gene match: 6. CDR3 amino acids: CASSQSGTGTDTQYF. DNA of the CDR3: TGTGCCAGCAGCCAAAGCGGGACAGGGACAGATACGCAGTATTTT.

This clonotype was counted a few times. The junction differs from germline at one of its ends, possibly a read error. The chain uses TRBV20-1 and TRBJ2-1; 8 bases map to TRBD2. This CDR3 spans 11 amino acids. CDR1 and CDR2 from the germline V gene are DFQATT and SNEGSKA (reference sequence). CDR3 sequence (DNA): TGCAGTGCTAGGGGGATGGGACTAGGGTCCTTC. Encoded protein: CSARGMGLGSF.

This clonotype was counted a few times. CDR3 DNA sequence: TGCAGCGTTGCCTTGGGACTAGCCGATGAGCAGTTCTTC. Its protein is CSVALGLADEQFF. V gene TRBV29-1 combines with J gene TRBJ2-1; 9 positions agree with TRBD2. Germline V lookup: CDR1 SQVTM, CDR2 ANQGSEA. The CDR3 extends over 13 amino acids. Unmatched junction bases numbered 6, after V lost 4 bases and J lost 8 bases.

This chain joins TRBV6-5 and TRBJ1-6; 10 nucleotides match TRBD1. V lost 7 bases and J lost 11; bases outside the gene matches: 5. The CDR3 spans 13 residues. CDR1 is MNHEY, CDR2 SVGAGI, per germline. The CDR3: CASTRTGGAPLHF. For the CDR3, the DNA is TGTGCCAGCACCAGGACAGGGGGAGCACCCCTCCACTTT.

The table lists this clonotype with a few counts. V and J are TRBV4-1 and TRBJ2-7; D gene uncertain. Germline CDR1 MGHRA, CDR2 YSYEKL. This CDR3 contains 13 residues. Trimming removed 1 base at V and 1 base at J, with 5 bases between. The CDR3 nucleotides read TGCGCCAGCAGCCAAGTGAGATCCTACGAGCAGTACTTC. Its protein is CASSQVRSYEQYF.

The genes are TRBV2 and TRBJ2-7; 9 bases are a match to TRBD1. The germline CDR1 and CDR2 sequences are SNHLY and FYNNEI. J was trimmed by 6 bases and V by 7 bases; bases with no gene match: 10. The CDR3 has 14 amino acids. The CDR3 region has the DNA TGTGCCAGCACTATGGGACAGGGTGCCGGCGAGCAGTACTTC. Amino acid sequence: CASTMGQGAGEQYF.

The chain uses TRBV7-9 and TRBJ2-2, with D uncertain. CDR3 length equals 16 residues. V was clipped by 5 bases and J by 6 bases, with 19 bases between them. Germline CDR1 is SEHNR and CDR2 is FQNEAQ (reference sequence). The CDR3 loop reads CASSPNLSGSPGELFF. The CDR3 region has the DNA TGTGCCAGCAGCCCAAACCTGTCAGGATCTCCCGGGGAGCTGTTTTTT.

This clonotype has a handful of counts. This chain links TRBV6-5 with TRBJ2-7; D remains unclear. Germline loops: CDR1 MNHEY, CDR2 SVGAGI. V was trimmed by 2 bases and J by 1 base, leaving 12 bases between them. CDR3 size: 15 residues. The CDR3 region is CASSYTPFGSYEQYF. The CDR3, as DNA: TGTGCCAGCAGTTACACGCCCTTTGGATCCTACGAGCAGTACTTC.

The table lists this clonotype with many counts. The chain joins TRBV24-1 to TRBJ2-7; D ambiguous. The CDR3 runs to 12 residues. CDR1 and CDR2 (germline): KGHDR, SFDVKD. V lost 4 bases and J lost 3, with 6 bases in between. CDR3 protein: CATSDLNYEQYF. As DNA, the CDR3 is TGTGCCACCAGTGACCTAAACTACGAGCAGTACTTC.

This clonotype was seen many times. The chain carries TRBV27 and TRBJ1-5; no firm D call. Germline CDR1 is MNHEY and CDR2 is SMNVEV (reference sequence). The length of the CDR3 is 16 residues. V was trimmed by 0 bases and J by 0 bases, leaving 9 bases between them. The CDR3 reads CASSLSGPDSNQPQHF. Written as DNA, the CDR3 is TGTGCCAGCAGTTTATCGGGCCCGGATAGCAATCAGCCCCAGCATTTT.

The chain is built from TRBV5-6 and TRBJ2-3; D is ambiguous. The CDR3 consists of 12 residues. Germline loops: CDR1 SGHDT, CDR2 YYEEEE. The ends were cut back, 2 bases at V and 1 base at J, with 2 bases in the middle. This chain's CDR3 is CASSFRTDTQYF. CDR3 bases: TGTGCCAGCAGCTTCCGCACAGATACGCAGTATTTT.

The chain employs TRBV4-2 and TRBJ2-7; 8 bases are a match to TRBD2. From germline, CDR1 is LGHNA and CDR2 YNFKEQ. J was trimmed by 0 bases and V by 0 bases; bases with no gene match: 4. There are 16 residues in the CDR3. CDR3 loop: CASSQEIGLASYEQYF. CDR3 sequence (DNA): TGTGCCAGCAGCCAAGAAATCGGACTAGCCTCCTACGAGCAGTACTTC.

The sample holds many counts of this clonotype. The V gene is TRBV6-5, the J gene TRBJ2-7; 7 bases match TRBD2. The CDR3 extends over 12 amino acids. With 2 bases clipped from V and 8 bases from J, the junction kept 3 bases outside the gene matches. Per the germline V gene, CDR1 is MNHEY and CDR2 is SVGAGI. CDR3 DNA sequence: TGTGCCAGCAGTTACGCGGGGGACCAGCAGTACTTC. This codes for CASSYAGDQQYF.

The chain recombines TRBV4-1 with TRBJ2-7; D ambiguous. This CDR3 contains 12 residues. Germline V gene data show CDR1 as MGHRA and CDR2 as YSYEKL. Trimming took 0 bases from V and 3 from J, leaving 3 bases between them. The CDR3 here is CASSQDRYEQYF. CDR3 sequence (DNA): TGCGCCAGCAGCCAAGACCGCTACGAGCAGTACTTC.